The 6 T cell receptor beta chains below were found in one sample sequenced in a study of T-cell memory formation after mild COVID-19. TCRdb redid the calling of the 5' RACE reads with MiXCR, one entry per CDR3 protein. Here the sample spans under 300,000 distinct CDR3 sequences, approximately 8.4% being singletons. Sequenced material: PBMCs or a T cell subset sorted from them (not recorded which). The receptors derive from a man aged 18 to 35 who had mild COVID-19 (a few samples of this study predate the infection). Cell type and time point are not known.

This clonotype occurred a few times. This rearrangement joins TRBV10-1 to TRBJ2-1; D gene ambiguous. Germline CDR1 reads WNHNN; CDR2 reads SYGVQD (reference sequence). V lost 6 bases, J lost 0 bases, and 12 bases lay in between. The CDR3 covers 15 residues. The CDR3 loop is CASSLTPSSYNEQFF. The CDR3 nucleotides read TGCGCCAGCAGCCTAACTCCGAGCTCCTACAATGAGCAGTTCTTC.

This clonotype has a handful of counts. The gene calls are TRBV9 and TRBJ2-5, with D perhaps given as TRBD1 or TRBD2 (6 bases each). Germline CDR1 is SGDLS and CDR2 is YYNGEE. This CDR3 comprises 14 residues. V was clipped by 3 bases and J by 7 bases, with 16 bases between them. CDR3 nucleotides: TGTGCCAGCAGCGAACTAGGGGGGTTCGGGACCCAGTACTTC. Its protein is CASSELGGFGTQYF.

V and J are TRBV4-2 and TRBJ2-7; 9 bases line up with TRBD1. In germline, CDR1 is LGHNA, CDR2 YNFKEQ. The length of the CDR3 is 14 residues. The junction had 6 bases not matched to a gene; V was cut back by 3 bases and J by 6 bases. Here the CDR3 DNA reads TGTGCCAGCAGCCACTCCCGGACAGGGGTCGAGCAGTACTTC. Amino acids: CASSHSRTGVEQYF.

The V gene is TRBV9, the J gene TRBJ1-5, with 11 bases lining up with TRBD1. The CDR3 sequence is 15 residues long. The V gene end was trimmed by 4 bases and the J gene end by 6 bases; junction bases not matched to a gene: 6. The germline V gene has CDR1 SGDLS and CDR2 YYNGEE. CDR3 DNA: TGTGCCAGCAGCCCGGGACAGGGGGAAGGTCAGCCCCAGCATTTT. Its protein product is CASSPGQGEGQPQHF.

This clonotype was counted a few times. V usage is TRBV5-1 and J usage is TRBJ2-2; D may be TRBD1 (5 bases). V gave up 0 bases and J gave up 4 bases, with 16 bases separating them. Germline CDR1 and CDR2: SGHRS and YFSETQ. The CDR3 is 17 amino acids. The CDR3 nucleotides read TGCGCCAGCAGCTTGGCCTTAGGACCAGACAGCACCGGGGAGCTGTTTTTT. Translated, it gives CASSLALGPDSTGELFF.

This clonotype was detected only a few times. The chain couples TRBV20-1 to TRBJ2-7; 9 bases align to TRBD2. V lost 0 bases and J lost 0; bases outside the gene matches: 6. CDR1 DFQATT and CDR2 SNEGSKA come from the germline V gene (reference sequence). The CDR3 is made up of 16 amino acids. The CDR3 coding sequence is TGCAGTGCTAGAGAGGCCGGACTAGCGACCTCCTACGAGCAGTACGTC. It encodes CSAREAGLATSYEQYV.